The 5 T cell receptor beta chains below were found in one sample sequenced in a study of PD-1 blockade in classical Hodgkin lymphoma. There was relapse after autologous stem cell transplantation in every patient, and there was variation in brentuximab vedotin exposure. Here immunoSEQ multiplex PCR was the method, and the copy in TCRdb shows in-frame clones only, minus some. Counted here are some 100,000 clones, over 85% occurring once; the ten biggest clones make up less than 3%. Source: peripheral blood mononuclear cells (PBMCs), taken at baseline. All receptors come from a human donor with classical Hodgkin lymphoma.

A remark on this clone: Sequence at one end of the junction differs from germline and may be a read error. The chain combines TRBV6-4 with TRBJ2-3; D is undetermined. From germline, CDR1 is MRHNA and CDR2 SNTAGT. The CDR3 totals 9 residues. The CDR3 loop is CASRDTQYF. In nucleotides, the CDR3 is TGTGCCAGCAGAGATACGCAGTATTTT.

V and J are TRBV27 and TRBJ2-7; tentative D call: TRBD2 (6 bases). The CDR3 runs to 14 residues. V was trimmed by 0 bases and J by 5 bases, leaving 11 bases between them. Germline CDR1 and CDR2: MNHEY and SMNVEV (reference sequence). The DNA for the CDR3 is TGTGCCAGCAGTTTATCCGGGGGTGTCCACGAGCAGTACTTC. Its protein is CASSLSGGVHEQYF.

The J gene is TRBJ2-5, the V gene TRBV11-2; perhaps D is TRBD1 or TRBD2 (5 bases each). The CDR3 spans 14 residues. Trimming stripped 5 bases from V and 4 bases from J, with 14 bases between. Germline CDR1 and CDR2: SGHAT and FQNNGV. The CDR3: CASSPSPGGETQYF. CDR3 DNA: TGTGCCAGCAGCCCCAGTCCTGGGGGAGAGACCCAGTACTTC.

V is TRBV19 and J is TRBJ2-3, with D unresolved. CDR1 LNHDA and CDR2 SQIVND come from the germline V gene (reference sequence). The CDR3 consists of 13 residues. Between the trimmed V and J ends, which lost 0 bases and 3 bases, there was a span of 4 bases. The CDR3 DNA is TGTGCCAGTAGTATAGACAGAACAGATACGCAGTATTTT. Protein sequence: CASSIDRTDTQYF.

The chain employs TRBV29-1 and TRBJ1-2; 8 nucleotides agree with TRBD1. This CDR3 is 11 amino acids long. The germline V gene has CDR1 SQVTM and CDR2 ANQGSEA. Here the CDR3 reads CSGQGSDGYTF. CDR3 in DNA: TGCAGTGGACAGGGATCCGATGGCTACACCTTC.